This passage covers 29 T cell receptor beta chains from one sample sequenced in a study of cytomegalovirus exposure and HLA in healthy donors. The PCR made use of 60 Vbeta and 13 Jbeta primers. Sequencing used immunoSEQ multiplex PCR; TCRdb keeps in-frame clones, though not all of them. This sample has some 110,000 clones, with roughly 74% found just once. The sample taken for sequencing was PBMCs. All receptors derive from a man between 40 and 49 years old in good health and CMV-seronegative.

The rearrangement uses TRBV27 and TRBJ2-1; 9 positions agree with TRBD2. This CDR3 is built from 15 residues. Per germline, CDR1 MNHEY and CDR2 SMNVEV (reference sequence). V shed 3 bases and J 2 bases; nucleotides not matched to a gene: 2. CDR3 bases: TGTGCCAGCAGTTTTGAGCGGGGGGCCTACAATGAGCAGTTCTTC. Its translation: CASSFERGAYNEQFF.

V gene TRBV27 combines with J gene TRBJ1-5; a weak D match, TRBD1 (6 bases). V was shortened by 0 bases and J by 7 bases, with 13 bases between the two germline ends. Germline values: CDR1 MNHEY, CDR2 SMNVEV (reference sequence). This CDR3 is 15 amino acids long. CDR3 bases: TGTGCCAGCAGTTTATCATGGGACATCAACCAGCCCCAGCATTTT. It codes for CASSLSWDINQPQHF.

This chain uses TRBV5-1 with TRBJ2-7; TRBD1 aligns across 7 bases. This CDR3 is 14 amino acids long. Trimming at V came to 0 bases and at J to 5 bases, leaving 5 bases not matched to a gene. Germline V gene data show CDR1 as SGHRS and CDR2 as YFSETQ. The CDR3: CASSLGQGGHEQYF. CDR3 nucleotides: TGCGCCAGCAGCTTGGGACAGGGTGGGCACGAGCAGTACTTC.

This chain joins TRBV7-2 and TRBJ1-2; possible D gene TRBD1, 5 bases. The CDR3 has 13 amino acids. Trimming left V 6 bases short and J 5 bases short, with 13 bases between. The germline CDR1 and CDR2 sequences are SGHTA and FQGNSA. The CDR3 region has the DNA TGTGCCAGCAGTCGAGACAGCATATATGGCTACACCTTC. Translating it yields CASSRDSIYGYTF.

V usage is TRBV19 and J usage is TRBJ2-6; TRBD2 might be the D (5 bases). Trimming removed 8 bases from V and 1 base from J, with 15 bases in between. The CDR3 spans 16 residues. CDR1 is LNHDA, CDR2 SQIVND, per germline (reference sequence). The CDR3 loop reads CASLRAGSSGANVLTF. The CDR3 DNA is TGTGCCAGTTTGAGGGCGGGTTCGTCTGGGGCCAACGTCCTGACTTTC.

The CDR3 DNA reads as TGTGCCAGCAGCGGGACTAGCGGGGGGTGGAATGAGCAGTTCTTC. It specifies CASSGTSGGWNEQFF. The rearrangement joins TRBV5-4 to TRBJ2-1, with TRBD2 matching 15 bases. Germline-derived CDR1 and CDR2 are SGHNT and YYREEE (reference sequence). The CDR3 runs to 15 residues. Unmatched junction bases numbered 3, after V lost 4 bases and J lost 7 bases.

The rearrangement links TRBV5-1 to TRBJ2-3; D gene uncertain. Between the trimmed V and J ends, which lost 0 bases and 7 bases, there was a span of 9 bases. Germline assignment: CDR1 SGHRS and CDR2 YFSETQ. This CDR3 has 13 residues. The CDR3 here is CASSLADLNTQYF. DNA of the CDR3: TGCGCCAGCAGCTTGGCCGACTTGAATACGCAGTATTTT.

The gene calls are TRBV13 and TRBJ2-1, with TRBD1 identical over 7 bases. The junction had 8 bases not matched to a gene; V was cut back by 5 bases and J by 7 bases. This CDR3 region has 14 residues. Germline V lookup: CDR1 PRHDT, CDR2 FYEKMQ (reference sequence). CDR3 coding DNA: TGTGCCAGCAGCCCGGGGACAGCTAGTAATGAGCAGTTCTTC. Translating gives CASSPGTASNEQFF.

The V call is TRBV7-9, the J call TRBJ1-2; 8 bases align to TRBD1. CDR3 length: 14 residues. Germline lookup yields CDR1 SEHNR and CDR2 FQNEAQ (reference sequence). V was clipped by 5 bases and J by 3 bases; unmatched bases: 5. In nucleotides, the CDR3 is TGTGCCAGCAGCGAACGGACAGGGCACTATGGCTACACCTTC. Translated, it gives CASSERTGHYGYTF.

The CDR3 DNA follows: TGTGCCAGCAGTCCCGACACGCTAGCCAAAAACATTCAGTACTTC. Translating gives CASSPDTLAKNIQYF. The chain employs TRBV27 and TRBJ2-4; D ambiguous. The CDR3 has 15 amino acids. Germline lookup yields CDR1 MNHEY and CDR2 SMNVEV (reference sequence). V was pared by 5 bases and J by 0 bases, with 11 bases between.

The rearrangement uses TRBV7-9 and TRBJ1-2, with TRBD1 identical over 9 bases. CDR1 SEHNR and CDR2 FQNEAQ come from the germline V gene (reference sequence). This CDR3 region has 15 residues. The J segment lost 8 bases and the V segment lost 5 bases, leaving 12 bases of the junction unmatched. CDR3 bases: TGTGCCAGCAGCACCACACTACAGGGGGCGTTGGGCTACACCTTC. Protein: CASSTTLQGALGYTF. The variable domain in full, completed from reference TRBV7-9 and TRBJ1-2, reads DTGVSQNPRHKITKRGQNVTFRCDPISEHNRLYWYRQTLGQGPEFLTYFQNEAQLEKSRLLSDRFSAERPKGSFSTLEIQRTEQGDSAMYLCASSTTLQGALGYTFGSGTRLTVV.

This clone has a single count. CDR3 sequence reads: CASSLYSGPYEQYF. CDR3 coding DNA: TGCGCCAGCAGCCTGTACTCTGGGCCCTACGAGCAGTACTTC. The rearrangement joins TRBV4-1 to TRBJ2-7; no reliable D call. The CDR3 extends over 14 amino acids. Per germline, CDR1 MGHRA and CDR2 YSYEKL. The ends were cut back, 4 bases at V and 2 bases at J, with 12 bases in the middle.

The chain uses TRBV7-2 and TRBJ1-2; the match to TRBD1 covers 7 bases. Germline V gives CDR1 SGHTA, CDR2 FQGNSA. The CDR3 extends over 15 amino acids. The ends lost 5 bases at V and 4 bases at J; junction bases unmatched: 10. For the CDR3, the DNA is TGTGCCAGCAGCCCGTCCGGGACAGAACTCTATGGCTACACCTTC. Translated, it gives CASSPSGTELYGYTF.

CDR3 in DNA: TGTGCCAGCAGCTCCCCAGGCCTCGGCAACACCATATATTTT. Residues: CASSSPGLGNTIYF. The V call is TRBV5-6, the J call TRBJ1-3; no reliable D call. V shed 3 bases and J shed 7 bases, with 14 bases lying between them. The germline CDR1 and CDR2 sequences are SGHDT and YYEEEE. This CDR3 is 14 amino acids long.

V is TRBV12-5 and J is TRBJ2-3; TRBD2 aligns across 7 bases. Germline V gene data show CDR1 as LGHNT and CDR2 as FRNRAP. V was clipped by 5 bases and J by 1 base; unmatched bases: 6. The CDR3 is 15 residues long. Here the CDR3 DNA reads TGTGCTAGTGGTGCCGGGGGGTCGGGCACAGATACGCAGTATTTT. Residues: CASGAGGSGTDTQYF.

The chain has TRBV5-1 and TRBJ2-1, with D uncertain. The V gene's germline CDR1 is SGHRS and CDR2 YFSETQ. The CDR3 contains 17 residues. Trimming shortened V by 4 bases and J by 0 bases, and 17 bases separated the two germline ends. CDR3 coding DNA: TGCGCCAGCAGCCCGATCGCCTACGCCCGCTCCTACAATGAGCAGTTCTTC. Translating gives CASSPIAYARSYNEQFF.

The rearrangement uses TRBV5-1 and TRBJ2-5, with D possibly matching TRBD2 (7 bases). Germline CDR1 SGHRS, CDR2 YFSETQ. Trimming stripped 0 bases from V and 5 bases from J, with 14 bases between. The CDR3 spans 15 residues. This chain's CDR3 is CASSLAPTGGETQYF. The CDR3 nucleotides are TGCGCCAGCAGCTTGGCCCCCACGGGGGGCGAGACCCAGTACTTC.

V and J are TRBV6-1 and TRBJ1-1; D possibly corresponds to TRBD1 (6 bases). Germline CDR1 and CDR2: MNHNS and SASEGT. V lost 7 bases and J 4 bases, leaving 13 bases between the germline ends. There are 13 residues in the CDR3. The CDR3 region is CASNWSGATEAFF. The CDR3, as DNA: TGTGCCAGCAACTGGTCAGGGGCCACTGAAGCTTTCTTT.

The chain joins TRBV19 to TRBJ1-5; a possible D gene is TRBD1 (6 bases). V lost 2 bases and J 2 bases, leaving 16 bases between the germline ends. This CDR3 has 17 amino acids. Germline CDR1 LNHDA, CDR2 SQIVND (reference sequence). In DNA form, the CDR3 reads TGTGCCAGTAGTATACTGACAGGAGACCTGCGCAATCAGCCCCAGCATTTT. Its translation: CASSILTGDLRNQPQHF.

This clone has more than one count but fewer than ten. The J gene is TRBJ1-4, the V gene TRBV7-6; 9 nucleotides agree with TRBD1. Germline assignment: CDR1 SGHVS and CDR2 FNYEAQ. V was pared by 6 bases and J by 0 bases, with 5 bases of the junction left unmatched. The CDR3 contains 16 residues. CDR3 protein: CASRKTGGATNEKLFF. The CDR3, as DNA: TGTGCCAGCAGAAAGACAGGGGGAGCAACTAATGAAAAACTGTTTTTT.

The J gene is TRBJ2-5, the V gene TRBV6-5, with TRBD1 matching over 9 bases. Near its end, the DNA agrees better with TRBJ2-7, so the J call may be wrong. Per germline, CDR1 MNHEY and CDR2 SVGAGI. The length of the CDR3 is 15 residues. The CDR3 loop is CASSRPGQGVYEQYF. The DNA for the CDR3 is TGTGCCAGCAGTCGACCGGGACAGGGAGTTTACGAGCAGTACTTC.

The chain employs TRBV2 and TRBJ2-7; TRBD2 is a possible D gene (7 bases). V lost 7 bases and J lost 0, with 16 bases in between. The CDR3 spans 15 residues. Germline CDR1 is SNHLY and CDR2 is FYNNEI. For the CDR3, the DNA is TGTGCCAGCAATGCCCTGGCGGGGGCCTCCTACGAGCAGTACTTC. Protein: CASNALAGASYEQYF.

This clone was counted between two and nine times. V is TRBV11-2 and J is TRBJ2-3, with D possibly TRBD2 on 7 matching bases. Trimming left V 5 bases short and J 2 bases short, with 20 bases between. This CDR3 comprises 17 residues. Per germline, CDR1 SGHAT and CDR2 FQNNGV. CDR3 nucleotide sequence: TGTGCCAGCAGCCGGACGGCGGGGGCCACCTTCACAGATACGCAGTATTTT. Protein sequence: CASSRTAGATFTDTQYF.

The J gene is TRBJ1-2, the V gene TRBV19; a weak D match, TRBD1 (6 bases). This CDR3 is 17 amino acids long. From germline, CDR1 is LNHDA and CDR2 SQIVND (reference sequence). Deletions cut 5 bases from V and 1 base from J, with 20 bases between. CDR3 sequence reads: CASSPRDTLGLNYGYTF. The CDR3 coding sequence is TGTGCCAGTAGTCCTCGGGACACCTTGGGGCTTAACTATGGCTACACCTTC.

This rearrangement joins TRBV7-2 to TRBJ1-3; weak D call: TRBD1 (5 bases). The CDR3 length is 15 residues. Germline V gene sequence: CDR1 SGHTA, CDR2 FQGNSA. The ends were cut back, 4 bases at V and 4 bases at J, with 14 bases in the middle. CDR3 sequence (DNA): TGTGCCAGCAGCTCGACCGGGGGTGGCGGAAACACCATATATTTT. It specifies CASSSTGGGGNTIYF.

As regards this clone: The same CDR3 is also encoded by other DNA sequences in this sample. The chain combines TRBV2 with TRBJ2-2, with D tentatively TRBD2 (6 bases). The germline V and J ends were trimmed by 6 bases and 6 bases, with 11 bases remaining between them. The CDR3 runs to 13 residues. Germline V gives CDR1 SNHLY, CDR2 FYNNEI. Written as DNA, the CDR3 is TGTGCCAGCAGCGGGGGACGGTCCGGGGAGCTGTTTTTT. This codes for CASSGGRSGELFF.

This chain links TRBV6-6 with TRBJ1-4; D call uncertain. Trimming cost V 4 bases and J 8 bases, with 11 bases left between them. Germline loops: CDR1 MNHNY, CDR2 SVGAGI (reference sequence). CDR3 length: 13 amino acids. CDR3 DNA: TGTGCCAGCAGTTGGGGAGACCGGGAAAAACTGTTTTTT. Its translation: CASSWGDREKLFF.

V is TRBV7-2 and J is TRBJ2-5; 9 nucleotides line up with TRBD1. J was trimmed by 2 bases and V by 1 base; bases with no gene match: 5. Germline CDR1 SGHTA, CDR2 FQGNSA. The CDR3 extends over 16 amino acids. The CDR3 loop is CASSLGPGTGQETQYF. The CDR3 nucleotides are TGTGCCAGCAGCTTAGGTCCAGGGACAGGGCAAGAGACCCAGTACTTC. The full variable domain, in which reference TRBV7-2 and TRBJ2-5 provide the parts outside the CDR3, is GAGVSQSPSNKVTEKGKDVELRCDPISGHTALYWYRQSLGQGLEFLIYFQGNSAPDKSGLPSDRFSAERTGGSVSTLTIQRTQQEDSAVYLCASSLGPGTGQETQYFGPGTRLLVL.

This chain links TRBV2 with TRBJ1-1; D is uncertain. The CDR3 is made up of 14 amino acids. CDR1 and CDR2 (germline): SNHLY, FYNNEI. The germline V and J ends were trimmed by 7 bases and 0 bases, with 12 bases remaining between them. CDR3 amino acids: CASTLSPMNTEAFF. In DNA, the CDR3 is TGTGCCAGCACGCTGAGTCCCATGAACACTGAAGCTTTCTTT. The full variable domain, in which reference TRBV2 and TRBJ1-1 provide the parts outside the CDR3, is EPEVTQTPSHQVTQMGQEVILRCVPISNHLYFYWYRQILGQKVEFLVSFYNNEISEKSEIFDDQFSVERPDGSNFTLKIRSTKLEDSAMYFCASTLSPMNTEAFFGQGTRLTVV.